The 18 T cell receptor beta chains below come from one sample, sequenced in a study of blood T cell repertoires in COVID-19. Some clones are missing from TCRdb's copy, which holds only in-frame ones; the method was immunoSEQ multiplex PCR. The sample contains under 200,000 clones, roughly 81% of which appear only once. The source material was peripheral blood. Receptors originate from a woman between 50 and 59 years old with COVID-19, enrolled during active disease.

This clone was detected only once. The chain recombines TRBV28 with TRBJ2-5; 12 bases match TRBD2. Trimming took 4 bases from V and 2 from J; bases not matched to a gene: 2. The CDR3 has 15 amino acids. Germline V CDR1 and CDR2: MDHEN, SYDVKM. DNA of the CDR3: TGTGCCAGCAGTTGGACTAGCGGGGCACAAGAGACCCAGTACTTC. It is translated as CASSWTSGAQETQYF.

The chain uses TRBV6-1 and TRBJ2-6; TRBD2 matches 7 bases. Unmatched junction bases numbered 5, after V lost 2 bases and J lost 4 bases. Germline CDR1 reads MNHNS; CDR2 reads SASEGT. The CDR3 loop spans 16 amino acids. The CDR3 protein is CASSELGGSGANVLTF. The CDR3 DNA reads TGTGCCAGCAGTGAATTGGGAGGGTCCGGGGCCAACGTCCTGACTTTC.

This chain uses TRBV5-1 with TRBJ1-5, with 11 bases that match TRBD1. V trimming: 4 bases; J trimming: 0 bases; junction bases outside the gene matches: 6. The V gene's germline CDR1 is SGHRS and CDR2 YFSETQ. The CDR3 loop spans 17 amino acids. CDR3 nucleotides: TGCGCCAGCAGCCTAGGGACAGGGGGGGATAGCAATCAGCCCCAGCATTTT. This codes for CASSLGTGGDSNQPQHF. Supplemented by reference TRBV5-1 and TRBJ1-5, the full variable domain reads KAGVTQTPRYLIKTRGQQVTLSCSPISGHRSVSWYQQTPGQGLQFLFEYFSETQRNKGNFPGRFSGRQFSNSRSEMNVSTLELGDSALYLCASSLGTGGDSNQPQHFGDGTRLSIL.

This clone was seen a single time. The chain joins TRBV6-5 to TRBJ1-4; TRBD1 matches at 8 bases. Germline values: CDR1 MNHEY, CDR2 SVGAGI. V trimming: 7 bases; J trimming: 8 bases; junction bases outside the gene matches: 6. The CDR3 is 13 amino acids. For the CDR3, the DNA is TGTGCCAGCACCAGGACAGGGTCCGAAAAACTGTTTTTT. It encodes CASTRTGSEKLFF.

This sequence joins TRBV29-1 and TRBJ2-5; D not resolved. Germline CDR1 SQVTM, CDR2 ANQGSEA. Trimming left V 6 bases short and J 1 base short, with 15 bases between. The CDR3 sequence is 14 residues long. The DNA for the CDR3 is TGCAGCGTCCCTCCCCGCCAGGTCCAAGAGACCCAGTACTTC. Its translation: CSVPPRQVQETQYF.

The V and J genes are TRBV28 and TRBJ1-2; D is ambiguous. CDR1 is MDHEN and CDR2 is SYDVKM in the germline V gene. Trimming left V 3 bases short and J 8 bases short, with 10 bases between. The CDR3 consists of 12 residues. CDR3 region: CASSFWAQGYTF. The CDR3 DNA reads as TGTGCCAGCAGTTTTTGGGCGCAAGGCTACACCTTC.

J is TRBJ2-3 and V is TRBV28; perhaps TRBD2 as D (6 bases). This CDR3 spans 15 amino acids. The V gene's germline CDR1 is MDHEN and CDR2 SYDVKM. V lost 2 bases, J lost 0 bases, and 9 bases lay in between. CDR3 in DNA: TGTGCCAGCAGTTTAAGGGGACTCAGCACAGATACGCAGTATTTT. Translation: CASSLRGLSTDTQYF. Filled out from reference TRBV28 and TRBJ2-3, the complete variable domain reads DVKVTQSSRYLVKRTGEKVFLECVQDMDHENMFWYRQDPGLGLRLIYFSYDVKMKEKGDIPEGYSVSREKKERFSLILESASTNQTSMYLCASSLRGLSTDTQYFGPGTRLTVL.

This rearrangement joins TRBV29-1 to TRBJ1-4, with TRBD1 identical over 12 bases. CDR3 length: 13 residues. V gave up 6 bases and J gave up 5 bases; unmatched junction bases: 1. Per germline, CDR1 SQVTM and CDR2 ANQGSEA. The CDR3 bases are TGCAGCGTGGGGACAGGGGGCAATGAAAAACTGTTTTTT. This codes for CSVGTGGNEKLFF.

The chain couples TRBV25-1 to TRBJ2-7, with D possibly being TRBD1 (5 bases). CDR3 length: 12 amino acids. Trimming removed 8 bases at V and 1 base at J, with 9 bases between. Germline CDR1 MGHDK, CDR2 SYGVNS. CDR3 bases: TGTGCCAGCGCTGACAGTTCCTACGAGCAGTACTTC. Its translation: CASADSSYEQYF.

CDR3 in amino acids: CASSLQGLQETQYF. CDR3 bases: TGTGCCAGCAGTTTACAGGGGTTGCAAGAGACCCAGTACTTC. This sequence joins TRBV28 and TRBJ2-5; tentative D call: TRBD1 (6 bases). V was trimmed by 2 bases and J by 2 bases, leaving 9 bases between them. This CDR3 comprises 14 residues. CDR1 and CDR2 (germline): MDHEN, SYDVKM.

The chain is built from TRBV6-5 and TRBJ2-5, with D perhaps TRBD1 (6 bases). The length of the CDR3 is 15 residues. V lost 6 bases and J lost 1, with 15 bases in between. The germline V gene has CDR1 MNHEY and CDR2 SVGAGI. The CDR3 reads CASSNTGILQETQYF. The CDR3 DNA reads TGTGCCAGCAGCAATACAGGGATTCTCCAAGAGACCCAGTACTTC.

V and J are TRBV6-5 and TRBJ2-1; 11 bases line up with TRBD2. After removal of 7 bases from V and 7 bases from J, the junction contained 9 bases not matched to a gene. The germline V gene has CDR1 MNHEY and CDR2 SVGAGI. CDR3 length: 15 amino acids. The CDR3 DNA sequence: TGTGCCAGCACGGCCCTAGCGGGGGGACTAAATGAGCAGTTCTTC. Translated: CASTALAGGLNEQFF.

This chain connects TRBV6-2 or TRBV6-3 to TRBJ1-2; 7 positions match TRBD1. Germline trimming cut 5 bases from V and 4 bases from J; bases unmatched to any gene: 7. CDR1 is MNHEY and CDR2 is SVGEGT in the germline V gene. There are 14 residues in the CDR3. The CDR3 region has the DNA TGTGCCAGCAGTGACTACCCAGGGGGCTATGGCTACACCTTC. Encoded protein: CASSDYPGGYGYTF.

The chain has TRBV7-3 and TRBJ2-3; TRBD2 matches at 15 bases. The V segment lost 0 bases and the J segment 3 bases; nucleotides outside the gene matches: 7. The CDR3 is 19 amino acids. Germline V gives CDR1 SGHTA, CDR2 FQGTGA. The CDR3 spells CASSLTSPGLAGGTDTQYF. CDR3 bases: TGTGCCAGCAGCTTAACGTCTCCGGGACTAGCGGGGGGTACAGATACGCAGTATTTT.

The chain links TRBV30 to TRBJ2-2; no definite D call. Germline assignment: CDR1 GTSNPN and CDR2 SVGIG (reference sequence). V was shortened by 4 bases and J by 8 bases, with 14 bases between the two germline ends. There are 13 residues in the CDR3. The CDR3 bases are TGTGCCTGGAAGCACCATGATCTGGGGGAGCTGTTTTTT. Amino acid sequence: CAWKHHDLGELFF.

This clone has more than one count but fewer than ten. The chain employs TRBV3-1 (or the pseudogene TRBV3-2) and TRBJ2-2, with unresolved D. The germline V gene encodes CDR1 LGHDT and CDR2 YNNKEL (reference sequence). The CDR3 runs 13 residues. V lost 2 bases to trimming and J lost 4 bases, with 5 bases between them. CDR3 sequence: CASSQPRTGELFF. CDR3 nucleotides: TGTGCCAGCAGCCAACCTCGCACCGGGGAGCTGTTTTTT.

The chain combines TRBV4-1 with TRBJ2-5; 13 bases fit TRBD2. The germline V gene encodes CDR1 MGHRA and CDR2 YSYEKL. This CDR3 region has 17 residues. The junction had 8 bases not matched to a gene; V was cut back by 4 bases and J by 3 bases. The CDR3 DNA sequence: TGCGCCAGCAGCCCCCTTTTCGGACTAGCGGGGGAAGAGACCCAGTACTTC. Amino acid sequence: CASSPLFGLAGEETQYF.

This clone turned up a few times. The identical CDR3 is also encoded by other nucleotide sequences in the sample. The chain is built from TRBV5-1 and TRBJ2-2, with 7 bases identical to TRBD1. Germline V lookup: CDR1 SGHRS, CDR2 YFSETQ. The CDR3 runs 15 residues. J gave up 1 base and V 0 bases, and 0 bases lay outside the gene matches. The CDR3 sequence is CASSLGQGNTGELFF. The CDR3 coding sequence is TGCGCCAGCAGCTTGGGACAGGGGAACACCGGGGAGCTGTTTTTT.